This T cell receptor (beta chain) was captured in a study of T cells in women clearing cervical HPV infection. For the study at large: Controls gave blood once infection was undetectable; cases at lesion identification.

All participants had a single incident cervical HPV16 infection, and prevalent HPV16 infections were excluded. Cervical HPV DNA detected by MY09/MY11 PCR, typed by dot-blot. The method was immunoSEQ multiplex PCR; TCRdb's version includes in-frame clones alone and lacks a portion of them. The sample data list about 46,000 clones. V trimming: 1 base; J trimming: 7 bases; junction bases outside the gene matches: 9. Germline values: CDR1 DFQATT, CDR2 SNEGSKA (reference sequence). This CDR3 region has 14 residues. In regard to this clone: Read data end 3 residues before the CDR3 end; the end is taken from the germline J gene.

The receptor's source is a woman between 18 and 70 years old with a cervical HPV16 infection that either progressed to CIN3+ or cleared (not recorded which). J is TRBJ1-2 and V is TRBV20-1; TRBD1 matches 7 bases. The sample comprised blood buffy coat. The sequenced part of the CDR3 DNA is TGCAGTGCTAGAGTTAGGACAGGAGGGGTTGGC. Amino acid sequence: CSARVRTGGVG. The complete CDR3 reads CSARVRTGGVGYTF.